This T cell receptor (beta chain) stems from a study of Ad26.COV2.S vaccination and SARS-CoV-2 variants. Treatment here: around 19 received Ad26.COV2.S at low or high dose, single or two shots; 5 received placebo; per-sample allocation not given. It was on day 63 after the first vaccine or placebo injection that samples were taken. Measured with immunoSEQ multiplex PCR; TCRdb has only the in-frame clones, and not every one. The data hold 380,000 or so clones, with about four fifths observed a single time. From germline, CDR1 is ENHRY and CDR2 SYGVKD. The CDR3 is made up of 13 amino acids. Trimming cost V 10 bases and J 3 bases; bases outside gene matches: 7.

Sequencing used peripheral blood, obtained in a trial of Ad26.COV2.S vaccine versus placebo. The gene calls are TRBV10-3 and TRBJ1-1; TRBD1 matches at 8 bases. This receptor was identified in a person aged 18-65 years who received the Ad26.COV2.S COVID-19 vaccine or a placebo. CDR3: CATRTGHYTEAFF. As DNA, the CDR3 is TGTGCCACCAGGACAGGGCATTACACTGAAGCTTTCTTT.